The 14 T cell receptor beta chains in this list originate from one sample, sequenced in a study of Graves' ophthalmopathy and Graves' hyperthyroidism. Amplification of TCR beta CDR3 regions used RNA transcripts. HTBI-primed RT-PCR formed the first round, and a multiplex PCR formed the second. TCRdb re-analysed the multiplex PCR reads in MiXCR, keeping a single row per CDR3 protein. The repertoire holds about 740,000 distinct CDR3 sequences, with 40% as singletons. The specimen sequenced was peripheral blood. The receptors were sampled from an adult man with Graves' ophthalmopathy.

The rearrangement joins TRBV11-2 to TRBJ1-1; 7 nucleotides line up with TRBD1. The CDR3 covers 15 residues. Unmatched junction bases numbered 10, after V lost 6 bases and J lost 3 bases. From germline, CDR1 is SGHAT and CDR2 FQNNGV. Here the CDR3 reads CASSLSGTDYTEAFF. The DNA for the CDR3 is TGTGCCAGCAGTTTATCGGGGACAGATTACACTGAAGCTTTCTTT. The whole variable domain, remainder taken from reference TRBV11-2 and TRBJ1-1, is EAGVAQSPRYKIIEKRQSVAFWCNPISGHATLYWYQQILGQGPKLLIQFQNNGVVDDSQLPKDRFSAERLKGVDSTLKIQPAKLEDSAVYLCASSLSGTDYTEAFFGQGTRLTVV.

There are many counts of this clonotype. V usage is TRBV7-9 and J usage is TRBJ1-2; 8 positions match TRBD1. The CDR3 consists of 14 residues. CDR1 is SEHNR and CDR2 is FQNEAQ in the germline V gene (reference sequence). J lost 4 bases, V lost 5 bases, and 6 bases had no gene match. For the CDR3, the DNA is TGTGCCAGCAGCCGGACAGGGTCGGCCTATGGCTACACCTTC. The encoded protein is CASSRTGSAYGYTF.

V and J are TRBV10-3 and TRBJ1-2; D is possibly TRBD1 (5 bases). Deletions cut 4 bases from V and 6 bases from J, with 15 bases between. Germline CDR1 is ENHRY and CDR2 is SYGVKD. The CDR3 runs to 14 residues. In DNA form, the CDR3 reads TGTGCCATCAGTGTACAGGAATATCTGAATGGCTACACCTTC. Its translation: CAISVQEYLNGYTF.

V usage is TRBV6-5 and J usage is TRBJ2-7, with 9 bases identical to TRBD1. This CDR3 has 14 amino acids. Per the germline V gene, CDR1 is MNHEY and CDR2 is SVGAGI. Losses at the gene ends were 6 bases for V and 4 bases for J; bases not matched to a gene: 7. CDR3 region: CASSERTGEYEQYF. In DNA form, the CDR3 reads TGTGCCAGCAGCGAAAGGACAGGGGAATACGAGCAGTACTTC.

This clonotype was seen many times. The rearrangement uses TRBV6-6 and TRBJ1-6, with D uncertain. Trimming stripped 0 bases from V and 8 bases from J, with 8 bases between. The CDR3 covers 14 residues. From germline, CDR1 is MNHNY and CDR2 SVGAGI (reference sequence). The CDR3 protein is CASSYSIRDSPLHF. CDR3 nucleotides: TGTGCCAGCAGTTACTCGATTAGGGATTCACCCCTCCACTTT.

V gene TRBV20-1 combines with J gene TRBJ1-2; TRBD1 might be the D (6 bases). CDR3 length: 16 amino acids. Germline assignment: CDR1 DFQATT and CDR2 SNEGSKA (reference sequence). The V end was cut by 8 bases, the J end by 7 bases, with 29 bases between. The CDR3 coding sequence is TGCAGTACAATAGTAGGGCGCCAGGGGCTGCGGGCTGGCTACACCTTC. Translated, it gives CSTIVGRQGLRAGYTF.

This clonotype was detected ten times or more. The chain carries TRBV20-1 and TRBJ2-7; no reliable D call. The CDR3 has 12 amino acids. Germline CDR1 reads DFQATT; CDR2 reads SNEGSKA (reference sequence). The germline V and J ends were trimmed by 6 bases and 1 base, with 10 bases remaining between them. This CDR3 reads CSASIRSYEQYF. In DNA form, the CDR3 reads TGCAGTGCGTCGATCCGTTCCTACGAGCAGTACTTC.

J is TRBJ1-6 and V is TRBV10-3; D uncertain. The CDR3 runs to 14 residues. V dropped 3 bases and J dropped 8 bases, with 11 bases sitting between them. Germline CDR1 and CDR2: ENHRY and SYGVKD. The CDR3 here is CAISDARKDSPLHF. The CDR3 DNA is TGTGCCATCAGTGATGCGAGAAAGGATTCACCCCTCCACTTT.

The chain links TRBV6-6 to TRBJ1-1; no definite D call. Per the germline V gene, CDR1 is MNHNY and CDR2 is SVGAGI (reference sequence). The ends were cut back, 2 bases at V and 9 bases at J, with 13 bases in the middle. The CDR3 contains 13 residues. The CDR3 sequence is CASSYASATQAFF. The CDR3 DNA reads TGTGCCAGCAGTTACGCCTCGGCAACCCAAGCTTTCTTT.

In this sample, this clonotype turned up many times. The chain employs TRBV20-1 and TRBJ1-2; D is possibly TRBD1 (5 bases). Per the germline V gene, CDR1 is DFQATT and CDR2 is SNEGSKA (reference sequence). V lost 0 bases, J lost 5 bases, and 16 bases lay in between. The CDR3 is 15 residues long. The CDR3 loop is CSARDLGGYGYGYTF. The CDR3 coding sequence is TGCAGTGCTAGAGATTTGGGGGGTTATGGGTATGGCTACACCTTC.

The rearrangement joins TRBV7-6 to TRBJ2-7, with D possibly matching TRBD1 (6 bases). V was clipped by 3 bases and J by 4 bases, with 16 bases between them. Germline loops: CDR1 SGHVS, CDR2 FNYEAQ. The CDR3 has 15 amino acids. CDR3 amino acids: CASSLTGTRDYEQYF. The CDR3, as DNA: TGTGCCAGCAGCTTGACCGGGACAAGGGATTACGAGCAGTACTTC.

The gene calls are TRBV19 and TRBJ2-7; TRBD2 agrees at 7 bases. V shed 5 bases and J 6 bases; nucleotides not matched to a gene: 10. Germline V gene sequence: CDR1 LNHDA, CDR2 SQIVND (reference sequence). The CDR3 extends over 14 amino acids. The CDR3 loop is CASSGRDYSREQYF. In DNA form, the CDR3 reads TGTGCCAGTAGTGGGAGGGACTATTCGCGCGAGCAGTACTTC.

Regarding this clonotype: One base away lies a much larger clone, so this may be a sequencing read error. The CDR3 DNA sequence: TGCAGCGTGTGGGGGGAAACTGAAACTTTCTTT. It specifies CSVWGETETFF. The rearrangement links TRBV29-1 to TRBJ1-1; D is possibly TRBD1 (5 bases). Germline loops: CDR1 SQVTM, CDR2 ANQGSEA. The CDR3 covers 11 residues. The variable domain in full, with the rest retrieved from reference TRBV29-1 and TRBJ1-1, is SAVISQKPSRDICQRGTSLTIQCQVDSQVTMMFWYRQQPGQSLTLIATANQGSEATYESGFVIDKFPISRPNLTFSTLTVSNMSPEDSSIYLCSVWGETETFFGQGTRLTVV.

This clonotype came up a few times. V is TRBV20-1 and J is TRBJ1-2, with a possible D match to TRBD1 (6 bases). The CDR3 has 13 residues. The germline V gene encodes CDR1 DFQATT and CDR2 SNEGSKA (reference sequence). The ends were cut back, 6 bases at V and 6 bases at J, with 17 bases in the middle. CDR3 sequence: CSARTPTGNGYTF. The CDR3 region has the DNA TGCAGTGCCCGGACACCCACAGGGAATGGCTACACCTTC.